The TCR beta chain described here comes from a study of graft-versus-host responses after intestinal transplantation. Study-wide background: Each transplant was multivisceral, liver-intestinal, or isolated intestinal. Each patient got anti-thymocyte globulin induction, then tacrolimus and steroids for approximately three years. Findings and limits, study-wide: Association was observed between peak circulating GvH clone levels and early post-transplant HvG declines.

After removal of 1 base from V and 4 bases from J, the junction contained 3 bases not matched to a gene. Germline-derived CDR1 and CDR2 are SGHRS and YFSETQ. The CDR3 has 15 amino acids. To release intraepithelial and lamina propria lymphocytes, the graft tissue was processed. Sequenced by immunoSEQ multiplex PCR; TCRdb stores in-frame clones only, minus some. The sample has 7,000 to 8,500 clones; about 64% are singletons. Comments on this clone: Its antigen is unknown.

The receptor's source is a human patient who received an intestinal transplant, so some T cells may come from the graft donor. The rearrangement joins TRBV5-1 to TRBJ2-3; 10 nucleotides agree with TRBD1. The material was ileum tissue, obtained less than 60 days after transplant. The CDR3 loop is CASSLSGQGSDTQYF. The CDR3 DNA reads TGCGCCAGCAGCTTGTCGGGACAGGGGTCAGATACGCAGTATTTT.